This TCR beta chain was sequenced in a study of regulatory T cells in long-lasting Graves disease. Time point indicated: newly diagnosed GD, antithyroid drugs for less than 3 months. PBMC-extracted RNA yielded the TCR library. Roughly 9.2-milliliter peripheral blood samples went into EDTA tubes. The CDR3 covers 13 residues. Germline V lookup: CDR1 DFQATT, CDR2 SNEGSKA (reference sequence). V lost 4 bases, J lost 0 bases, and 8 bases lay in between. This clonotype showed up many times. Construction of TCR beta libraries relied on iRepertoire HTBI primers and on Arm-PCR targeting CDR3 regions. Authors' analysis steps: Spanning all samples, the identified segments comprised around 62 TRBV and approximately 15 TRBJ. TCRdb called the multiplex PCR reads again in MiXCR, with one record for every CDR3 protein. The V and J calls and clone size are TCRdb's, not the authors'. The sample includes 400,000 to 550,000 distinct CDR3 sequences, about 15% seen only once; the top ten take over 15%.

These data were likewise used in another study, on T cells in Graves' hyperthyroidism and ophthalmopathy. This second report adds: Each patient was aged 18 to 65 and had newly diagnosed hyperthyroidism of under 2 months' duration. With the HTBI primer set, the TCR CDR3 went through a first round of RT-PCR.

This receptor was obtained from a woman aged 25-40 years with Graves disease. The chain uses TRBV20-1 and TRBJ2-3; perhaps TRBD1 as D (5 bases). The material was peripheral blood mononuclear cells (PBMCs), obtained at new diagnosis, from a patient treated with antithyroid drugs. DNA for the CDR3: TGCAGTGCTAAGGGGCCAAGCACAGATACGCAGTATTTT. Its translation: CSAKGPSTDTQYF.